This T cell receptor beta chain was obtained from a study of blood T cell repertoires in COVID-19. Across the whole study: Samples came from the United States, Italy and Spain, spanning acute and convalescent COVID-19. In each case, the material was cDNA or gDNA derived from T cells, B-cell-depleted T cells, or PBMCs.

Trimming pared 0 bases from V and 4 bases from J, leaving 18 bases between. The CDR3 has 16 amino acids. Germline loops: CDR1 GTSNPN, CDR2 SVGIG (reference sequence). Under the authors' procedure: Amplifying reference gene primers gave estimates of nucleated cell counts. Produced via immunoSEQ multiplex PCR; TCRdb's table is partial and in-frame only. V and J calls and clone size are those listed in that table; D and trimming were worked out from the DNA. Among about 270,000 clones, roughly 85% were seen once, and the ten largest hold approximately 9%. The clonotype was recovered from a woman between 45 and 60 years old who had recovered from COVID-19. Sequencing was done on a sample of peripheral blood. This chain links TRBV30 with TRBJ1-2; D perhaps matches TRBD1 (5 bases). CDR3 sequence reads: CAWSVERFGGIYGYTF. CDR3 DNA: TGTGCCTGGAGTGTCGAGCGGTTTGGGGGGATCTATGGCTACACCTTC.